This T cell receptor (beta chain) comes out of a study of response to subunit inactivated influenza vaccine. This CDR3 region has 12 residues. Deletions cut 0 bases from V and 8 bases from J, with 5 bases between. Germline V gene data show CDR1 as LGHNA and CDR2 as YSLEER. Many counts were recorded for this clonotype. MiXCR, applied by TCRdb to the RT-PCR reads, yields one record per CDR3 protein. The sample contains around 480,000 distinct CDR3 sequences, about 10% of which appear only once. Here the sequenced sample was PBMCs from blood, taken roughly 45 days after vaccination. The rearrangement uses TRBV4-3 and TRBJ2-1; the D is unclear. This sequence originates from a man in his fifties who received an inactivated influenza vaccine. The CDR3 nucleotides are TGCGCCAGCAGCCAAGATCGGGATGAGCAGTTCTTC. Its protein product is CASSQDRDEQFF.